This TCR beta chain was captured in a study of blood T cell repertoires in COVID-19. About the research overall: Whether acute or convalescent, the COVID-19 samples came from the United States, Italy and Spain.

The table came from immunoSEQ multiplex PCR; TCRdb's copy has only in-frame clones and leaves some out. Among 150,000 to 200,000 clones listed, 82% were seen once. This CDR3 is built from 16 residues. V was pared by 1 base and J by 1 base, with 5 bases of the junction left unmatched. Germline CDR1 is SGHNT and CDR2 is YYREEE (reference sequence). This chain joins TRBV5-4 and TRBJ2-5, with 9 bases aligning to TRBD1. This receptor was obtained from a middle-aged woman with COVID-19, enrolled during active disease. Sequencing input: peripheral blood. The CDR3 sequence is CASSLFAGQGQETQYF. The CDR3 DNA reads TGTGCCAGCAGCTTGTTTGCGGGACAGGGCCAAGAGACCCAGTACTTC.